The next 13 T cell receptor beta chains were all read from a single sample in a study of human T cells and chemical hapten exposure (dated by TCRdb to the early 2020s). The time point label of this sample denotes: pre-sensitization, week 0. The sample's treatment or condition label, decoded: therapeutic diphenylcyclopropenone sensitization with weekly scalp DPC. The method behind the library was RACE. TCRdb names NextSeq 500 as the instrument used. TCRdb passed the public sequencing reads through fastp at Q25 and MiXCR, retaining productive beta sequences. Every CDR3 protein is listed once, alongside the most common genes and DNA of its rows. Present in this sample are around 120,000 distinct CDR3 sequences, about 14% of which were seen just once. The ten largest make up about 3% of the sample. Sequences were derived from whole blood, sampled in connection with sensitization to the hapten diphenylcyclopropenone (DPC). Receptor source: a woman aged 18-30 years with alopecia areata. Some clones in this sample may be carry-over from other donors' samples.

This clonotype was seen repeatedly, ten times or more. The chain joins TRBV5-1 to TRBJ1-4, with D unresolved. Germline CDR1 reads SGHRS; CDR2 reads YFSETQ. V lost 5 bases and J lost 7, with 12 bases in between. This CDR3 has 13 residues. CDR3 coding DNA: TGCGCCAGCAGTGGCGATAATGGTGAAAAACTGTTTTTT. It specifies CASSGDNGEKLFF.

This clonotype was counted between two and nine times. CDR3 sequence (DNA): TGTGCCAGCAGTTTACGACAGGGTGTGGGGGGCCATAACAATGAGCAGTTCTTC. It encodes CASSLRQGVGGHNNEQFF. The chain recombines TRBV12-3 or TRBV12-4 with TRBJ2-1, with TRBD1 as a possible D gene (7 bases). The CDR3 has 18 amino acids. Trimming took off 2 bases at V and 5 bases at J, with 22 bases between the two ends.

Note on this clonotype: Mismatch with germline at one junction end may stem from a read error. The chain is built from TRBV19 and TRBJ1-2; TRBD1 might be the D (6 bases). Germline CDR1 LNHDA, CDR2 SQIVND (reference sequence). This CDR3 is 13 amino acids long. CDR3 DNA sequence: TGTGTCAGTAAGGGCGACAGGATCTATGGCTACACCTTC. Translated: CVSKGDRIYGYTF.

The chain links TRBV10-2 to TRBJ2-7; 8 bases are a match to TRBD1. Trimming removed 6 bases from V and 7 bases from J; junction bases left unmatched: 8. The CDR3 covers 13 residues. Germline V CDR1 and CDR2: WSHSY, SAAADI. CDR3 sequence (DNA): TGCGCCAGCAGCCCTGGACAGGGTCAGGAGCAGTACTTC. This codes for CASSPGQGQEQYF.

This clonotype was observed many times. The CDR3, as DNA: TGTGCCAGCAGCCAGAGCACAACTGGGAGATCCGCTAATCAGCCCCAGCATTTT. This sequence encodes CASSQSTTGRSANQPQHF. The chain recombines TRBV3-1 with TRBJ1-5; D unresolved. The germline V gene has CDR1 LGHDT and CDR2 YNNKEL (reference sequence). The CDR3 is 18 residues long. Trimming took 3 bases from V and 4 from J, leaving 22 bases between them.

This clonotype was picked up many times. The genes are TRBV19 and TRBJ1-2; a possible D gene is TRBD1 (5 bases). V shed 3 bases and J shed 7 bases, with 18 bases lying between them. From germline, CDR1 is LNHDA and CDR2 SQIVND (reference sequence). CDR3 size: 15 residues. The CDR3 loop is CASSIGGPDPPGYTF. CDR3 DNA sequence: TGTGCCAGTAGTATCGGGGGACCCGATCCCCCTGGCTACACCTTC.

The table lists this clonotype with many counts. The genes are TRBV6-2 or TRBV6-3 and TRBJ1-5; TRBD1 matches 9 bases. The CDR3 length is 16 residues. Germline V gives CDR1 MNHEY, CDR2 SVGEGT. Losses at the gene ends were 6 bases for V and 7 bases for J; bases not matched to a gene: 13. CDR3: CASSPWGQGVKQPQHF. The CDR3 nucleotides are TGTGCCAGCAGCCCATGGGGACAGGGAGTTAAACAGCCCCAGCATTTT.

CDR3 bases: TGTGCCGCCCGACGTGGGGAGACCCAGTACTTC. Its translation is CAARRGETQYF. The V call is TRBV28, the J call TRBJ2-5, with D unclear. Germline lookup yields CDR1 MDHEN and CDR2 SYDVKM. Trimming cost V 11 bases and J 5 bases, with 12 bases left between them. The CDR3 is made up of 11 amino acids.

This clonotype was seen a handful of times. The chain recombines TRBV6-2 or TRBV6-3 with TRBJ2-1; 10 nucleotides agree with TRBD2. The V gene end was trimmed by 6 bases and the J gene end by 9 bases; junction bases not matched to a gene: 5. Looked up from germline, CDR1 is MNHEY and CDR2 is SVGEGT. The CDR3 runs 13 residues. In DNA form, the CDR3 reads TGTGCCAGCAGGGGGACTAGCGTCGGTGAGCAGTTCTTC. Translating it yields CASRGTSVGEQFF.

This clonotype was counted at least ten times. The rearrangement links TRBV7-8 to TRBJ1-5, with 9 bases that match TRBD1. Germline assignment: CDR1 SGHVS and CDR2 FQNEAQ. CDR3 size: 16 residues. Germline trimming cut 1 base from V and 4 bases from J; bases unmatched to any gene: 5. The CDR3 region has the DNA TGTGCCAGCAGCTTAGAGGACAGGGGAGGAAATCAGCCCCAGCATTTT. It codes for CASSLEDRGGNQPQHF.

This chain uses TRBV11-2 with TRBJ2-7; 7 bases map to TRBD2. Germline V lookup: CDR1 SGHAT, CDR2 FQNNGV. With 7 bases clipped from V and 4 bases from J, the junction kept 13 bases outside the gene matches. The length of the CDR3 is 15 residues. CDR3 coding DNA: TGTGCCAGCACCCTACCGGGGAGGGGCGGTTACGAGCAGTACTTC. Protein product: CASTLPGRGGYEQYF. The full variable domain, in which reference TRBV11-2 and TRBJ2-7 provide the parts outside the CDR3, is EAGVAQSPRYKIIEKRQSVAFWCNPISGHATLYWYQQILGQGPKLLIQFQNNGVVDDSQLPKDRFSAERLKGVDSTLKIQPAKLEDSAVYLCASTLPGRGGYEQYFGPGTRLTVT.

The chain carries TRBV10-1 and TRBJ2-5; D might be TRBD2 (6 bases). Germline V lookup: CDR1 WNHNN, CDR2 SYGVQD (reference sequence). The CDR3 has 13 residues. Trimming stripped 4 bases from V and 3 bases from J, with 9 bases between. The CDR3: CASSGEAKETQYF. Here the CDR3 DNA reads TGCGCCAGCAGTGGGGAGGCCAAAGAGACCCAGTACTTC.

This clonotype was recorded a few times. J is TRBJ1-2 and V is TRBV4-3; TRBD1 aligns across 8 bases. The CDR3 contains 15 residues. Trimming cost V 1 base and J 4 bases; bases outside gene matches: 5. Germline V gene lookup returns CDR1 LGHNA and CDR2 YSLEER. The CDR3 region is CASSQGRTGPYGYTF. The CDR3 DNA follows: TGCGCCAGCAGCCAAGGCAGGACAGGGCCCTATGGCTACACCTTC.